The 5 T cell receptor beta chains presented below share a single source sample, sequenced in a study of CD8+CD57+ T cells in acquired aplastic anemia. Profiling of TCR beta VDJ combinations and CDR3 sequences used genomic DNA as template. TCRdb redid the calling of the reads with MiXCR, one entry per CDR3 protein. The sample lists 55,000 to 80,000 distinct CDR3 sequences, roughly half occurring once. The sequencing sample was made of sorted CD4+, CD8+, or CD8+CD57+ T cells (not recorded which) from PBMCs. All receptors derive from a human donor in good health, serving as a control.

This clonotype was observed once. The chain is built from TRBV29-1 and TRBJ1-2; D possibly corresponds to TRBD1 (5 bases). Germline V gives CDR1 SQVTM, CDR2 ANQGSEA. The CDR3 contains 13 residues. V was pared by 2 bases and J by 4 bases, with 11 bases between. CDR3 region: CSVETGETYGYTF. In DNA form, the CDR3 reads TGCAGCGTTGAAACGGGGGAAACCTATGGCTACACCTTC. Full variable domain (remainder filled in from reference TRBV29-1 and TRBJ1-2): SAVISQKPSRDICQRGTSLTIQCQVDSQVTMMFWYRQQPGQSLTLIATANQGSEATYESGFVIDKFPISRPNLTFSTLTVSNMSPEDSSIYLCSVETGETYGYTFGSGTRLTVV.

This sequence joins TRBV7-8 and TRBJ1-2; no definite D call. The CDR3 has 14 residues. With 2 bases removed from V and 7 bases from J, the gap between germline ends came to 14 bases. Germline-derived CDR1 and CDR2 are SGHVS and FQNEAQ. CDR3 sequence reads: CASSLMAVGFGYTF. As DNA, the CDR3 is TGTGCCAGCAGCTTAATGGCGGTAGGATTTGGCTACACCTTC.

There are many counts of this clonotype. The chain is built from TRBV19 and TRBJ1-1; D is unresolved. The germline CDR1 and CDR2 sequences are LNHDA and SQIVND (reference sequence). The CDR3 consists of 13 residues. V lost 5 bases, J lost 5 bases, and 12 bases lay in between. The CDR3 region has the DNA TGTGCCAGTAGTTGGTTTTCTGAAACTGAAGCTTTCTTT. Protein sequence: CASSWFSETEAFF.

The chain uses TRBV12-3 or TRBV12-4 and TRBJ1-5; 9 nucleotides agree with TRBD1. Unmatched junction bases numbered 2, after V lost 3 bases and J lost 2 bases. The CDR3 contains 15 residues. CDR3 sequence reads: CASSLDRGGNQPQHF. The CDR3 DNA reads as TGTGCCAGCAGTTTGGACAGGGGTGGCAATCAGCCCCAGCATTTT.

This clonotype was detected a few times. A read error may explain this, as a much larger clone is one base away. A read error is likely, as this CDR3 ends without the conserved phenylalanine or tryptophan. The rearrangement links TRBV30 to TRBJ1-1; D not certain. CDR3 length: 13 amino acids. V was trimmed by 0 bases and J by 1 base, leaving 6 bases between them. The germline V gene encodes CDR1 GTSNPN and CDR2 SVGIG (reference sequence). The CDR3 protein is CAWSVSANTEAFL. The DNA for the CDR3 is TGTGCCTGGAGTGTAAGCGCGAACACTGAAGCTTTCCTT.